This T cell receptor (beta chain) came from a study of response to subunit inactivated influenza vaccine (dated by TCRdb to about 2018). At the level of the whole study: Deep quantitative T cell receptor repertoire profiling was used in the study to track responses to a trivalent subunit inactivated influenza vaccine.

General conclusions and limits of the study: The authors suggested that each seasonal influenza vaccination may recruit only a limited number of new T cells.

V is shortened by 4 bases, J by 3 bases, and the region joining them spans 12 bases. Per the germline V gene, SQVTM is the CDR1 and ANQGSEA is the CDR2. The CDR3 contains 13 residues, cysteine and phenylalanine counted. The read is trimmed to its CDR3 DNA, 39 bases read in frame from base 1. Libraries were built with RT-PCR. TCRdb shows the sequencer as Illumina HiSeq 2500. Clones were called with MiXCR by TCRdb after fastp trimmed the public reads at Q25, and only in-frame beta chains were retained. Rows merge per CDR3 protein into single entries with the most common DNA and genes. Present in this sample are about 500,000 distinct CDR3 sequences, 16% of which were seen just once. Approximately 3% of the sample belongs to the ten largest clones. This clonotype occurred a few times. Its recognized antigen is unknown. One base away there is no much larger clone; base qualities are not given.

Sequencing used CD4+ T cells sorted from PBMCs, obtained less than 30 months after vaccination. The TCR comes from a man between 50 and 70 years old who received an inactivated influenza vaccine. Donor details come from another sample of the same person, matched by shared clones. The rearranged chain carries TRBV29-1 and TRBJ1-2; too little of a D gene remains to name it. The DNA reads TGCAGCGTTGCTTCCAGGTTGCACTATGGCTACACCTTC. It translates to CSVASRLHYGYTF.